What follows is one TCR beta chain and its context. The source of the sample is a study of blood T cell repertoires in COVID-19. Overall study context: The United States, Italy and Spain were the sources of the acute and convalescent COVID-19 samples. Sources were T cells, B-cell-depleted T cells, or PBMCs; the material itself was cDNA or gDNA.

CDR3 size: 14 residues. V was pared by 1 base and J by 2 bases, with 9 bases between. The germline V gene encodes CDR1 KGHSH and CDR2 LQKENI. Authors' analysis steps: Scientists estimated how many nucleated cells there were by amplifying reference gene primers. The protocol was immunoSEQ multiplex PCR, while the TCRdb copy is restricted to in-frame clones and leaves out a portion. V and J calls and clone size are copied from that table; D and trimming were computed from the DNA. The profile shows tens of thousands of clones, 82% of them singletons. This TCR came from a woman aged 80 or older with acute or convalescent COVID-19. V is TRBV18 and J is TRBJ2-7; D is unclear. What was sequenced was peripheral blood. In nucleotides, the CDR3 is TGTGCCAGCTCACCACTCCAGGAAGCCTACGAGCAGTACTTC. This translates into CASSPLQEAYEQYF.